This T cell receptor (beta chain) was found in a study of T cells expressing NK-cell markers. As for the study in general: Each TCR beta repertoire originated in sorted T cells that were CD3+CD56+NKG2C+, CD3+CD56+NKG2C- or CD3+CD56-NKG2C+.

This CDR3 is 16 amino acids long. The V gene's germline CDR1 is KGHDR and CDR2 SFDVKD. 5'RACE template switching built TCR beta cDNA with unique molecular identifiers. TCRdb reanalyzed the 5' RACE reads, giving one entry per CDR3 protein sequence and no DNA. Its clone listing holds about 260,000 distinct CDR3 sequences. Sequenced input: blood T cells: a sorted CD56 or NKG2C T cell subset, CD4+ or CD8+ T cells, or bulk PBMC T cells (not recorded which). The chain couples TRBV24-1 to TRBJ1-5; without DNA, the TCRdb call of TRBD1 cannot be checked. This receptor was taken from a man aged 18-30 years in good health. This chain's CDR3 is CATSDPPGVGVQPQHF.